The 30 T cell receptor beta chains reported below all come from one sample, sequenced in a study of CD8+CD57+ T cells in acquired aplastic anemia. In patients chosen for sequencing, flow cytometry had shown CD8+CD57+ cell expansion. Genomic DNA was employed as the template in profiling TCR beta VDJ and CDR3. One entry per CDR3 protein, called by TCRdb with MiXCR from the reads. The sample carries about 250,000 distinct CDR3 sequences, 47% recorded once. Sequencing was done on a sample of sorted CD4+, CD8+, or CD8+CD57+ T cells (not recorded which) from PBMCs. Receptors were obtained from a human donor with aplastic anemia.

This clonotype has ten or more counts. The rearrangement uses TRBV7-3 and TRBJ2-7, with D uncertain. Germline CDR1 and CDR2: SGHTA and FQGTGA. CDR3 length: 16 residues. V shed 5 bases and J shed 2 bases, with 19 bases lying between them. The CDR3, as DNA: TGTGCCAGCAGCCCGCGACTCAAGAGGAAGCCCTACGAGCAGTACTTC. Encoded protein: CASSPRLKRKPYEQYF. Filled out from reference TRBV7-3 and TRBJ2-7, the complete variable domain reads GAGVSQTPSNKVTEKGKYVELRCDPISGHTALYWYRQSLGQGPEFLIYFQGTGAADDSGLPNDRFFAVRPEGSVSTLKIQRTERGDSAVYLCASSPRLKRKPYEQYFGPGTRLTVT.

This clonotype turned up a few times. The J gene is TRBJ1-2, the V gene TRBV19; 9 bases match TRBD1. Germline loops: CDR1 LNHDA, CDR2 SQIVND (reference sequence). This CDR3 comprises 14 residues. Trimming took 4 bases from V and 8 from J; bases not matched to a gene: 8. Here the CDR3 DNA reads TGTGCCAGTAGTACAACGGGACAGGGAAACGGCTACACCTTC. It translates to CASSTTGQGNGYTF.

This clonotype was recorded many times. V gene TRBV7-6 combines with J gene TRBJ2-3, with D unresolved. CDR3 length: 12 residues. Germline V gene sequence: CDR1 SGHVS, CDR2 FNYEAQ. Trimming stripped 0 bases from V and 6 bases from J, with 4 bases between. The CDR3 protein is CASSLAVDTQYF. The CDR3 DNA reads as TGTGCCAGCAGCTTAGCGGTTGATACGCAGTATTTT.

This clonotype was observed at least ten times. The CDR3 loop reads CSAIGTGYGYTF. The CDR3 DNA follows: TGCAGTGCTATAGGGACAGGCTATGGCTACACCTTC. The rearrangement links TRBV20-1 to TRBJ1-2; 8 bases agree with TRBD1. CDR1 is DFQATT and CDR2 is SNEGSKA in the germline V gene (reference sequence). With 4 bases clipped from V and 4 bases from J, the junction kept 2 bases outside the gene matches. This CDR3 comprises 12 residues.

The chain combines TRBV7-2 with TRBJ1-2, with 7 bases matching TRBD1. Germline V CDR1 and CDR2: SGHTA, FQGNSA. The J segment lost 14 bases and the V segment lost 4 bases, leaving 13 bases of the junction unmatched. The CDR3 extends over 13 amino acids. As DNA, the CDR3 is TGTGCCAGCAGCTCGCCAGGGGGGGACGGATATACCTTC. It encodes CASSSPGGDGYTF.

This clonotype was seen at least ten times. The chain couples TRBV7-9 to TRBJ2-3; 11 bases are a match to TRBD2. Germline V gene data show CDR1 as SEHNR and CDR2 as FQNEAQ (reference sequence). The V segment lost 5 bases and the J segment 8 bases; nucleotides outside the gene matches: 15. This CDR3 contains 17 residues. Here the CDR3 reads CASSPGRTSGSGGTQYF. In nucleotides, the CDR3 is TGTGCCAGCAGCCCGGGGAGAACTAGCGGGAGTGGAGGTACGCAGTATTTT. Together with reference TRBV7-9 and TRBJ2-3, the CDR3 gives the full variable domain: DTGVSQNPRHKITKRGQNVTFRCDPISEHNRLYWYRQTLGQGPEFLTYFQNEAQLEKSRLLSDRFSAERPKGSFSTLEIQRTEQGDSAMYLCASSPGRTSGSGGTQYFGPGTRLTVL.

This clonotype was counted ten times or more. The rearrangement joins TRBV20-1 to TRBJ2-4; no definite D call. Germline lookup yields CDR1 DFQATT and CDR2 SNEGSKA (reference sequence). Deletions cut 0 bases from V and 1 base from J, with 4 bases between. The CDR3 runs to 13 residues. The CDR3 DNA sequence: TGCAGTGCTAGAGATCGGGCCAAAAACATTCAGTACTTC. It encodes CSARDRAKNIQYF.

The chain is built from TRBV25-1 and TRBJ1-2, with D possibly being TRBD1 (5 bases). Deletions cut 1 base from V and 5 bases from J, with 11 bases between. This CDR3 spans 14 amino acids. The germline V gene has CDR1 MGHDK and CDR2 SYGVNS. The CDR3 nucleotides are TGTGCCAGCAGTGAATCCCAGGGCCGGTATGGCTACACCTTC. It codes for CASSESQGRYGYTF.

J is TRBJ1-1 and V is TRBV9; the D is unclear. The CDR3 totals 16 residues. V shed 4 bases and J shed 0 bases, with 16 bases lying between them. CDR1 SGDLS and CDR2 YYNGEE come from the germline V gene. The CDR3 sequence is CASSPFGTTVNTEAFF. DNA of the CDR3: TGTGCCAGCAGCCCGTTTGGAACTACAGTGAACACTGAAGCTTTCTTT.

The chain uses TRBV20-1 and TRBJ1-5; D gene uncertain. The CDR3 consists of 12 residues. Germline V gene data show CDR1 as DFQATT and CDR2 as SNEGSKA (reference sequence). Trimming pared 5 bases from V and 6 bases from J, leaving 11 bases between. This CDR3 reads CSAGRRGQPQHF. The CDR3 DNA reads TGCAGTGCTGGTCGTCGAGGTCAGCCCCAGCATTTT.

The chain combines TRBV6-2 or TRBV6-3 with TRBJ1-2; TRBD1 matches 8 bases. Trimming cost V 5 bases and J 4 bases; bases outside gene matches: 12. The CDR3 runs to 16 residues. Germline V gives CDR1 MNHEY, CDR2 SVGEGT. In nucleotides, the CDR3 is TGTGCCAGCAGTACGACACAGGGGGAGAGCCCCTATGGCTACACCTTC. Amino acid sequence: CASSTTQGESPYGYTF.

This clonotype was counted once. The CDR3 coding sequence is TGTGCCAGCAGCCCCGACAACTACAATGAGCAGTTCTTC. Translation: CASSPDNYNEQFF. This chain connects TRBV7-9 to TRBJ2-1, with D hard to call. Germline V gives CDR1 SEHNR, CDR2 FQNEAQ (reference sequence). The length of the CDR3 is 13 residues. The V gene lost 5 bases and the J gene lost 3 bases, with 8 bases spanning the gap.

The chain couples TRBV2 to TRBJ2-1; D might be TRBD1 or TRBD2, each matching 5 bases. CDR3 length: 12 residues. The ends were cut back, 6 bases at V and 7 bases at J, with 10 bases in the middle. Germline lookup yields CDR1 SNHLY and CDR2 FYNNEI. The chain's CDR3 is CASSLWGNEQFF. DNA for the CDR3: TGTGCCAGCAGCTTGTGGGGGAATGAGCAGTTCTTC.

CDR3 amino acids: CASGLAGGPADTQYF. CDR3 nucleotide sequence: TGTGCCTCCGGACTAGCGGGGGGTCCCGCGGATACGCAGTATTTT. The chain is built from TRBV30 and TRBJ2-3; 14 bases line up with TRBD2. The trim removed 7 bases at V and 6 bases at J, leaving 9 bases unmatched. The length of the CDR3 is 15 residues. The V gene's germline CDR1 is GTSNPN and CDR2 SVGIG (reference sequence).

The J gene is TRBJ2-7, the V gene TRBV6-6, with TRBD2 identical over 7 bases. This CDR3 spans 14 amino acids. CDR1 MNHNY and CDR2 SVGAGI come from the germline V gene (reference sequence). With V trimmed by 10 bases and J by 2 bases, 11 bases remained unmatched. The CDR3 bases are TGTGCCACCTGGGAGGGTCCTTTGACCTACGAGCAGTACTTC. Amino acids: CATWEGPLTYEQYF.

The table lists this clonotype with many counts. The chain uses TRBV6-1 and TRBJ1-1; D remains ambiguous. Germline CDR1 reads MNHNS; CDR2 reads SASEGT. CDR3 size: 13 residues. With 2 bases removed from V and 2 bases from J, the gap between germline ends came to 6 bases. The CDR3 DNA is TGTGCCAGCAGTGAACTAACAAACACTGAAGCTTTCTTT. Residues: CASSELTNTEAFF.

V gene TRBV19 combines with J gene TRBJ2-7; 7 nucleotides match TRBD1. The CDR3 length is 17 residues. After removal of 4 bases from V and 7 bases from J, the junction contained 19 bases not matched to a gene. Germline CDR1 is LNHDA and CDR2 is SQIVND (reference sequence). The CDR3 region has the DNA TGTGCCAGTAGTACCACCGCCCCGGGACAGTCCTCGGGGGAGCAGTACTTC. The encoded protein is CASSTTAPGQSSGEQYF.

This clonotype was seen more than once but under ten times. This rearrangement joins TRBV30 to TRBJ1-3; D unclear. This CDR3 has 13 amino acids. Looked up from germline, CDR1 is GTSNPN and CDR2 is SVGIG (reference sequence). The V end was cut by 1 base, the J end by 0 bases, with 4 bases between. CDR3 sequence: CAWSAVSGNTIYF. For the CDR3, the DNA is TGTGCCTGGAGTGCCGTCTCTGGAAACACCATATATTTT.

In this sample, this clonotype turned up many times. This rearrangement joins TRBV4-1 to TRBJ1-6; 8 positions match TRBD1. The CDR3 totals 15 residues. Germline V gene sequence: CDR1 MGHRA, CDR2 YSYEKL. Unmatched junction bases numbered 10, after V lost 8 bases and J lost 7 bases. The CDR3 nucleotides are TGCGCCAGCCGGACCTCACAGGGGGAAAATTCACCCCTCCACTTT. Its protein is CASRTSQGENSPLHF.

This clonotype was picked up many times. V gene TRBV2 combines with J gene TRBJ1-5; D gene ambiguous. Germline assignment: CDR1 SNHLY and CDR2 FYNNEI. This CDR3 contains 15 residues. Between the trimmed V and J ends, which lost 1 base and 0 bases, there was a span of 7 bases. CDR3 DNA sequence: TGTGCCAGCAGTGAAGGGCAATATAGCAATCAGCCCCAGCATTTT. As protein: CASSEGQYSNQPQHF.

The chain uses TRBV29-1 and TRBJ2-3; TRBD2 matches at 13 bases. V gave up 8 bases and J gave up 2 bases; unmatched junction bases: 7. The CDR3 has 15 residues. CDR1 SQVTM and CDR2 ANQGSEA come from the germline V gene. CDR3 nucleotide sequence: TGCAGCAGTGAAACTAGCGGGGGGGCCACAGATACGCAGTATTTT. Protein sequence: CSSETSGGATDTQYF.

This clonotype was seen ten or more times. This chain joins TRBV4-1 and TRBJ2-7; D is unresolved. CDR3 size: 15 residues. Germline V lookup: CDR1 MGHRA, CDR2 YSYEKL. V lost 2 bases and J 0 bases, leaving 11 bases between the germline ends. CDR3: CASSQFDADSYEQYF. The CDR3 DNA reads TGCGCCAGCAGCCAATTTGATGCGGACTCCTACGAGCAGTACTTC.

About this clonotype itself: The missing conserved phenylalanine or tryptophan at the end of this CDR3 makes a read error likely. Because the CDR3's place on the DNA is in doubt, the DNA is left out and the CDR3 is given as listed by TCRdb. The chain joins TRBV4-2 to TRBJ1-1. Germline V gene data show CDR1 as LGHNA and CDR2 as YNFKEQ. Termini included, the CDR3 measures 8 amino acids. This CDR3 reads CASSPLAG.

This clonotype was counted many times. This chain joins TRBV9 and TRBJ2-7; D is uncertain. This CDR3 is 14 amino acids long. Germline lookup yields CDR1 SGDLS and CDR2 YYNGEE. The V gene lost 4 bases and the J gene lost 3 bases, with 14 bases spanning the gap. CDR3 sequence reads: CASSPREDGYEQYF. The CDR3 coding sequence is TGTGCCAGCAGCCCCCGAGAGGACGGCTACGAGCAGTACTTC.

This clonotype was seen many times. The chain uses TRBV4-3 and TRBJ2-1; D uncertain. V gave up 5 bases and J gave up 7 bases, with 18 bases separating them. The CDR3 covers 15 residues. CDR1 is LGHNA and CDR2 is YSLEER in the germline V gene. CDR3 DNA: TGCGCCAGCAGCAAAAAGCGAAGCAACCAGAATGAGCAGTTCTTC. Translated, it gives CASSKKRSNQNEQFF.

This clonotype has a handful of counts. J is TRBJ2-7 and V is TRBV10-3, with D possibly TRBD2 on 5 matching bases. The germline V and J ends were trimmed by 0 bases and 8 bases, with 14 bases remaining between them. From germline, CDR1 is ENHRY and CDR2 SYGVKD. The CDR3 contains 14 residues. The CDR3 here is CAISESRERVKQYF. The CDR3 nucleotides are TGTGCCATCAGTGAGTCAAGGGAGCGAGTGAAGCAGTACTTC.

The chain combines TRBV7-2 with TRBJ2-5; tentative D call: TRBD1 (5 bases). The germline gives CDR1 SGHTA, CDR2 FQGNSA. This CDR3 has 14 amino acids. V was trimmed by 3 bases and J by 4 bases, leaving 12 bases between them. DNA for the CDR3: TGTGCCAGCAGCTTTTATCCCCAGGGAGAGACCCAGTACTTC. Translated, it gives CASSFYPQGETQYF.

Worth noting for this clonotype: A much larger clone sits a single nucleotide away, making a read error possible. The gene calls are TRBV12-3 or TRBV12-4 and TRBJ1-1; 11 bases are a match to TRBD1. The CDR3 extends over 14 amino acids. The chain's CDR3 is CASSGQGANTEALF. The CDR3 nucleotides are TGTGCCAGCAGTGGACAGGGGGCGAACACTGAAGCTCTCTTT.

The gene calls are TRBV7-9 and TRBJ1-5; 12 bases agree with TRBD1. J lost 7 bases, V lost 5 bases, and 12 bases had no gene match. Germline values: CDR1 SEHNR, CDR2 FQNEAQ (reference sequence). The CDR3 runs 17 residues. The CDR3 DNA is TGTGCCAGCAGCCCTGCTTCGGGACAGGGGGCTCGGCAGCCCCAGCATTTT. The encoded protein is CASSPASGQGARQPQHF.

The rearrangement joins TRBV7-2 to TRBJ1-2, with unresolved D. The CDR3 contains 13 residues. Per the germline V gene, CDR1 is SGHTA and CDR2 is FQGNSA. V lost 4 bases to trimming and J lost 7 bases, with 13 bases between them. The CDR3 sequence is CASSSDFNGGYTF. CDR3 nucleotide sequence: TGTGCCAGCAGCTCCGATTTCAACGGTGGCTACACCTTC.